Given below is one T cell receptor (beta chain) in context. Antigen: not known. This entry is derived from a study of blood T cells in healthy people across ages. Study-level background: Template switching caught about one barcoded beta molecule for each two T cells.

Study-wide findings and caveats: The fall in TCR beta diversity per million T cells was roughly linear with age. Naive CD4+ cell counts and diversity both ran higher in long-lived than in aged donors.

A second roughly 6 to 12 cycle PCR used barcoded and J-beta primers. Every sample gave at least 3 million paired-end reads containing CDR3. MiXCR was run by TCRdb on the 5' RACE reads, yielding one entry per CDR3 protein. The sample carries approximately 810,000 distinct CDR3 sequences, 29% recorded once. V was cut by 1 base and J by 10 bases, with 11 bases left in between. The CDR3 length is 13 residues. The J gene is TRBJ2-1, the V gene TRBV12-3 or TRBV12-4; D is ambiguous. Sequenced: blood. The sequence came from a woman of 80 years or more in good health. The CDR3: CASSLGVASEQFF. The DNA of the CDR3 is TGTGCCAGCAGTTTAGGGGTCGCGAGCGAGCAGTTCTTC.